This section outlines one TCR beta chain sequence together with its context. The data belong to a study of control samples from healthy donors and cancer patients. Method: immunoSEQ multiplex PCR; TCRdb's copy keeps in-frame clones and lacks some. The sample holds 150,000 to 200,000 clones, 90% to 95% seen once. CDR3 length: 15 residues. Germline V CDR1 and CDR2: SGHRS, YFSETQ. Losses at the gene ends were 0 bases for V and 8 bases for J; bases not matched to a gene: 6. The source material was blood. The V and J genes are TRBV5-1 and TRBJ2-1, with 9 positions matching TRBD1. The TCR comes from a young woman in good health. The CDR3 loop is CASSLVGQGWDEQFF. The CDR3 DNA reads TGCGCCAGCAGCTTGGTCGGACAGGGGTGGGATGAGCAGTTCTTC.